This T cell receptor beta chain derives from a study of identical twins. Germline values: CDR1 SQVTM, CDR2 ANQGSEA. V lost 5 bases and J lost 2; bases outside the gene matches: 9. The CDR3 is made up of 15 amino acids. This clonotype was counted many times. Its antigen remains unknown. Study findings and constraints: Conclusions leaned on cross-sectional statistical analysis and did not track the same donors over time. For cord blood, abundant beta clonotypes had fewer insertions, unlike memory repertoires, which showed none.

One entry per CDR3 protein results from TCRdb running MiXCR on the 5' RACE reads. Of about 720,000 distinct CDR3 sequences in the sample, over 8.5% are singletons; the top ten hold 0.75% to 1%. The same specimen was also included in a second study, on yellow fever vaccine responses in identical twins. That study adds: Vaccine T cell responses of twins reportedly seemed partly convergent and partly personalized.

This chain uses TRBV29-1 with TRBJ2-3; TRBD2 agrees at 8 bases. Sequences were obtained from PBMCs. The sequence came from a young woman in good health. The CDR3 nucleotides are TGCAGCGTTATAGCGGGGTACTTCGCCACAGATACGCAGTATTTT. Amino acid sequence: CSVIAGYFATDTQYF.